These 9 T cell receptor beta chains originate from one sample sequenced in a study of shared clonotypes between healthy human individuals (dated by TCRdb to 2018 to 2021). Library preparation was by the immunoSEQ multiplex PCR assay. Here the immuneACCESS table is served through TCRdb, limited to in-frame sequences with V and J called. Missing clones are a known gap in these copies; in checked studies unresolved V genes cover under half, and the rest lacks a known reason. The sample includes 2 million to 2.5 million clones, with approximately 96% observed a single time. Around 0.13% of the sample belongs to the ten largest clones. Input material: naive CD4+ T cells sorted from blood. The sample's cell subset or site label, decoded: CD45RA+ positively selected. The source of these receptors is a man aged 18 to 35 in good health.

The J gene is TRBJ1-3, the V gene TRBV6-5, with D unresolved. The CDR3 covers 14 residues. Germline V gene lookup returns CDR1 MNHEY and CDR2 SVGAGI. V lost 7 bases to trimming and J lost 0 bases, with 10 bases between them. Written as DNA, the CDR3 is TGTGCCAGCACCGCAACTGGCTCTGGAAACACCATATATTTT. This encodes CASTATGSGNTIYF.

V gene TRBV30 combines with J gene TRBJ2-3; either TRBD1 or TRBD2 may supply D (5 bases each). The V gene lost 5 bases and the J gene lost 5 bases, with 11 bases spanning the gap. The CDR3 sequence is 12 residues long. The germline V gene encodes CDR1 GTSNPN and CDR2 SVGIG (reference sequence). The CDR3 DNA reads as TGTGCCTGGGACAGAGGGGTAGATACGCAGTATTTT. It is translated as CAWDRGVDTQYF. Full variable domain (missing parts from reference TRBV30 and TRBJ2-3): SQTIHQWPATLVQPVGSPLSLECTVEGTSNPNLYWYRQAAGRGLQLLFYSVGIGQISSEVPQNLSASRPQDRQFILSSKKLLLSDSGFYLCAWDRGVDTQYFGPGTRLTVL.

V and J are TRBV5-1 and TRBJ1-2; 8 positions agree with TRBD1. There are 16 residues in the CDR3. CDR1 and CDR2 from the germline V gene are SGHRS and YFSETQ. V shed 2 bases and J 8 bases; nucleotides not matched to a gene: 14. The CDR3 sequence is CASSLMDGAGGMGYTF. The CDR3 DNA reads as TGCGCCAGCAGCTTAATGGATGGGGCAGGGGGCATGGGCTACACCTTC.

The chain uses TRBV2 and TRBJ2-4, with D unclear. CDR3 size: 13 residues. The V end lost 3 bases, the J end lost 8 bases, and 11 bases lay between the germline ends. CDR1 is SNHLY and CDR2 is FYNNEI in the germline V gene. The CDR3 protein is CASSEGVFDIQYF. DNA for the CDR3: TGTGCCAGCAGTGAGGGTGTTTTTGACATTCAGTACTTC.

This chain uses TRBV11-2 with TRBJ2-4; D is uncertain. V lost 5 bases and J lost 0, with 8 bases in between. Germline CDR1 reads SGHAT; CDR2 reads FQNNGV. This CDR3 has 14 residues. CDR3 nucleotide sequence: TGTGCCAGCAGCGCCCAATCAGCCAAAAACATTCAGTACTTC. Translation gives CASSAQSAKNIQYF.

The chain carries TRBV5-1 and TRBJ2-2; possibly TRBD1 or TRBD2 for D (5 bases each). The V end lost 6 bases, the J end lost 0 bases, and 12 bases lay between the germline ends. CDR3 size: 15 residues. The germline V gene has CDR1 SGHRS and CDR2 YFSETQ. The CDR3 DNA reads TGCGCCAGCACCGAGGGGCCCTCGAACACCGGGGAGCTGTTTTTT. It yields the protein CASTEGPSNTGELFF.

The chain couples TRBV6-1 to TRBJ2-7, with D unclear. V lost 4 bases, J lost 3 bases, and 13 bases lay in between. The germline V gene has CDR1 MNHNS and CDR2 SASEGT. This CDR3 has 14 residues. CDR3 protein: CASSGPGRVYEQYF. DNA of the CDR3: TGTGCCAGCAGTGGTCCAGGTAGGGTCTACGAGCAGTACTTC.

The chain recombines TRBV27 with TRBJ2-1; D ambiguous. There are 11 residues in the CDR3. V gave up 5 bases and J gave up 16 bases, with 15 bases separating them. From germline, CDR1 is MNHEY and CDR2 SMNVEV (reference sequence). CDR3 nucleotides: TGTGCCAGCAGTGGCCTTTTCTCTCTTTTCTTC. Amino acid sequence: CASSGLFSLFF.

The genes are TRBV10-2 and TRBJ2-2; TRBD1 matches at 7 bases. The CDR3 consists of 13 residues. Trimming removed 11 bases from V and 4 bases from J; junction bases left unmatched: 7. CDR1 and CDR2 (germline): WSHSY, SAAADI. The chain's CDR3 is CARRDSGTGELFF. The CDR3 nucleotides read TGCGCCCGAAGGGACAGCGGCACCGGGGAGCTGTTTTTT.